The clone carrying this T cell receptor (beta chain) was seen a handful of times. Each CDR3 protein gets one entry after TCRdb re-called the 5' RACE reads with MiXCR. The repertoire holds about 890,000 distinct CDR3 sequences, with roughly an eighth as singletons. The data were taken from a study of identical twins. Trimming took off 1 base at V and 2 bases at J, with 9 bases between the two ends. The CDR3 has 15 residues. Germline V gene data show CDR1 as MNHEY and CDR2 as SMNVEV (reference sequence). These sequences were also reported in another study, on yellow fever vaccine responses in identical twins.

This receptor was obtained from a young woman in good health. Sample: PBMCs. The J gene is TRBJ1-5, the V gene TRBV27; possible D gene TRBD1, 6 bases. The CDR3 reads CASSLYGGRNQPQHF. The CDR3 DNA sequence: TGTGCCAGCAGTTTATACGGGGGCCGCAATCAGCCCCAGCATTTT.